This section outlines one T cell receptor beta chain sequence together with its context. This specimen belongs to a study of blood T cell repertoires in COVID-19. Here immunoSEQ multiplex PCR was the method, and the copy in TCRdb shows in-frame clones only, minus some. The repertoire consists of about 190,000 clones, with around nine tenths occurring once and the leading ten covering about 3%. V gave up 6 bases and J gave up 7 bases; unmatched junction bases: 8. The CDR3 runs to 14 residues. The germline V gene encodes CDR1 SGHNT and CDR2 YENEEA. This TCR came from a middle-aged man with active or convalescent COVID-19. The chain has TRBV11-3 and TRBJ2-7; 11 nucleotides align to TRBD2. Sequenced: peripheral blood. CDR3 coding DNA: TGTGCCAGCAGTCTAGCGGGGGGCGGTTTTGAGCAGTACTTC. Its protein is CASSLAGGGFEQYF.